This T cell receptor (beta chain) was recorded in a study of T cells after yellow fever vaccination. For the study at large: The authors prepared low-cell-number fractions using SMART-Seq v4 Ultra Low Input.

Overall study results and limits: Peaking faster, on day 5 versus 15, the secondary response was nonetheless weaker. The booster saw the reappearance of most primary-vaccination clones (approximately 96% CD4, roughly 87% CD8).

At least ten counts were recorded for this clonotype. Its antigen remains unknown. 5'RACE template switching produced TCR cDNA carrying a universal primer site and UMIs. TCRdb reanalysed the 5' RACE reads using MiXCR and keeps one entry per CDR3 protein. The table has tens of thousands of distinct CDR3 sequences, about 5% seen once. The sequencing used CD8+ T cells sorted from PBMCs, collected 10 days after the yellow fever booster vaccination. The clonotype was recovered from a man under 40 who received the YFV17D yellow fever vaccine.

The CDR3 DNA reads TGCAGCGTCCAAGCGGGAGACTCCTACGAGCAGTACTTC. This encodes CSVQAGDSYEQYF. V and J are TRBV29-1 and TRBJ2-7; 8 nucleotides match TRBD2. The germline gives CDR1 SQVTM, CDR2 ANQGSEA. This CDR3 has 13 amino acids. J was trimmed by 0 bases and V by 6 bases; bases with no gene match: 4.